This note documents a single TCR beta chain sequence. The antigen is undetermined. These data are taken from a study of blood T cells in healthy people across ages. Study conclusions and caveats: Relative to aged donors, long-lived donors carried more naive CD4+ cells and displayed higher diversity. Naive T cell percentage and TCR beta diversity correlated strongly.

The second PCR ran roughly 7 to 12 cycles with a sample-barcoded 5' primer and J-beta primers. The template-switch adaptor, which had 12 random nucleotides, put a tag on each cDNA molecule. MiXCR was run by TCRdb on the 5' RACE reads, yielding one entry per CDR3 protein. This table holds around 970,000 distinct CDR3 sequences, roughly 47% found once. CDR1 MNHEY and CDR2 SMNVEV come from the germline V gene (reference sequence). After removal of 3 bases from V and 3 bases from J, the junction contained 8 bases not matched to a gene. There are 15 residues in the CDR3. Researchers collected about 10 milliliters of peripheral blood from every single donor.

This clonotype was sampled from an older woman in good health. The sample taken for sequencing was blood. The chain recombines TRBV27 with TRBJ2-7; 7 nucleotides agree with TRBD1. CDR3 sequence (DNA): TGTGCCAGCAGTTTTTCGTGGGACAGTTTCTACGAGCAGTACTTC. Encoded protein: CASSFSWDSFYEQYF.